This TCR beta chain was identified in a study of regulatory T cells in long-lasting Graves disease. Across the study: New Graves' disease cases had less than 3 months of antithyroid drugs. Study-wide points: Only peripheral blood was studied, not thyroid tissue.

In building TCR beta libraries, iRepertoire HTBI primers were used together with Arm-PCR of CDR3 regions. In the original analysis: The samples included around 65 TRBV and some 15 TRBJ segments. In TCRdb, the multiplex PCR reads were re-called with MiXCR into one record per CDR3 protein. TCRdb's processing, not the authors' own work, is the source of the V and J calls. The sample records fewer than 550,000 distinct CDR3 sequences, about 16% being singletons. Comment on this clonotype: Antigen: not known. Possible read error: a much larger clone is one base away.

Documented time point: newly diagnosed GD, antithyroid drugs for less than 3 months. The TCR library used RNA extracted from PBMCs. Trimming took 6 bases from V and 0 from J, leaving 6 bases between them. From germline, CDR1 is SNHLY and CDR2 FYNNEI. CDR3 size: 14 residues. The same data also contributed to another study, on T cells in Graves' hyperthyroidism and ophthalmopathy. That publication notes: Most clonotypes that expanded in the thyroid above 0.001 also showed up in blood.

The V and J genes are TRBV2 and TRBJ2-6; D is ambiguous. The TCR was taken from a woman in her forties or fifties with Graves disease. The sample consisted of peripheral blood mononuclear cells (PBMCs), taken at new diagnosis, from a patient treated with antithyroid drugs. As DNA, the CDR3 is TGTGCCAGCAGGCCGAGCTCTGGGGCCAACGTCCTGACTTTC. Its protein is CASRPSSGANVLTF.